This T cell receptor beta chain was captured in a study of OX40 agonist ivuxolimab in advanced cancers. Some clones are missing from TCRdb's copy, which holds only in-frame ones; the method was immunoSEQ multiplex PCR. The sample carries nearly 80,000 clones, 84% recorded once. The CDR3 has 19 amino acids. This sample comprised CD4+ or CD8+ T cells sorted from blood, obtained in a trial of the OX40 agonist ivuxolimab. The genes are TRBV21-1 and TRBJ2-5; TRBD2 was called by the table and not checked on the DNA. TRBV21-1 corresponds to a pseudogene. The clonotype was recovered from an adult with an advanced solid tumor such as melanoma, head and neck, liver or kidney cancer. CDR3 in amino acids: CASSPPPGGCTNIQETQYF. Here the CDR3 DNA reads TGTGCCAGCAGCCCTCCGCCCGGGGGATGCACCAATATACAAGAGACCCAGTACTTC.